The rows below give T cell receptor beta chains drawn from one sample of a study of a mutant IDH1 vaccine in newly diagnosed glioma. Their target antigens are unknown. Repertoires were generated with immunoSEQ multiplex PCR, while TCRdb's copy carries only in-frame clones and drops some. The sample contains about 44,000 clones, less than 95% of which appear only once. The sample in question was PBMCs, obtained from a glioma patient whose treatment included an IDH1 peptide vaccine. The source of these receptors is a middle-aged man with glioma. Each CDR3 is given with its conserved first and last residue. Fields, in order: clone size, V gene, J gene, D gene, CDR3 protein, CDR3 DNA. A D gene is named only where the DNA matches it firmly. Size is stated for part of the rows, as once, few or many counts, or as a class when the clone is expanded.

once	TRBV15	TRBJ2-3	.	CATSRDYGDTQYF	TGTGCCACCAGCAGAGATTACGGGGATACGCAGTATTTT
.	TRBV30	TRBJ2-7	.	CAWSDRHYEQYF	TGTGCCTGGAGTGACAGGCACTACGAGCAGTACTTC
.	TRBV5-8	TRBJ1-4	.	CASSFGSTATNEKLFF	TGTGCCAGCAGCTTCGGGAGTACCGCAACTAATGAAAAACTGTTTTTT
.	TRBV29-1	TRBJ2-6	TRBD2	CSVSGAAGANVLTF	TGCAGCGTTAGCGGGGCCGCTGGGGCCAACGTCCTGACTTTC
.	TRBV14	TRBJ2-2	.	CASRDGNTGELFF	TGTGCCAGCAGGGACGGGAACACCGGGGAGCTGTTTTTT
.	TRBV30	TRBJ2-3	.	CAFYSGDTQYF	TGTGCCTTCTACTCGGGAGATACGCAGTATTTT
once	TRBV10-1	TRBJ2-2	TRBD2	CASSEELAGPNTGELFF	TGCGCCAGCAGTGAGGAATTAGCGGGGCCGAACACCGGGGAGCTGTTTTTT
.	TRBV28	TRBJ2-7	.	CASSLPHSYEQYF	TGTGCCAGCAGTTTACCGCACTCCTACGAGCAGTACTTC
.	TRBV9	TRBJ2-7	.	CASSVGEGASYEQYF	TGTGCCAGCAGCGTAGGGGAAGGAGCCTCCTACGAGCAGTACTTC
.	TRBV2	TRBJ2-7	.	CASSEIPSRPYEQYF	TGTGCCAGCAGTGAAATCCCGAGTAGACCCTACGAGCAGTACTTC
.	TRBV21-1	TRBJ2-4	.	CASMKTQGHNLAKNIQYF	TGTGCCAGTATGAAAACCCAGGGTCATAATTTAGCCAAAAACATTCAGTACTTC
.	TRBV6-5	TRBJ2-5	.	CASSYNFGGETQYF	TGTGCCAGCAGTTACAATTTTGGGGGGGAGACCCAGTACTTC
.	TRBV19	TRBJ2-7	.	CASSDTGYEQYF	TGTGCCAGTAGCGATACAGGATACGAGCAGTACTTC
.	TRBV10-3	TRBJ1-6	.	CAISESGMGNSPLHF	TGTGCCATCAGTGAGTCGGGTATGGGGAATTCACCCCTCCACTTT
large	TRBV7-9	TRBJ2-7	.	CASSLAPYEQYF	TGTGCCAGCAGCTTAGCTCCCTACGAGCAGTACTTC
.	TRBV7-9	TRBJ1-2	TRBD1	CASSLFTRTGSDYGYTF	TGTGCCAGCAGCTTATTCACCCGGACAGGGTCCGATTACGGCTACACCTTC
.	TRBV6-1	TRBJ1-2	TRBD1	CASSERAGQGTINYGYTF	TGTGCCAGCAGTGAAAGGGCGGGACAGGGCACGATTAACTATGGCTACACCTTC
.	TRBV7-8	TRBJ1-1	TRBD1	CASSLNRGAEAFF	TGTGCCAGCAGCTTAAACAGGGGCGCTGAAGCTTTCTTT
.	TRBV18	TRBJ1-1	.	CASSPSIRNTEAFF	TGTGCCAGCTCCCCGTCGATACGGAACACTGAAGCTTTCTTT
.	TRBV5-1	TRBJ2-7	TRBD1	CASSWEQGSAYEQYF	TGCGCCAGCAGCTGGGAACAGGGGTCCGCCTACGAGCAGTACTTC
.	TRBV6-5	TRBJ1-2	.	CASSYSGEGYGYTF	TGTGCCAGCAGTTACTCCGGGGAGGGCTATGGCTACACCTTC
.	TRBV7-9	TRBJ2-6	.	CASSLQSSGANVLTF	TGTGCCAGCAGCTTACAGAGCTCTGGGGCCAACGTCCTGACTTTC
.	TRBV9	TRBJ1-1	.	CASSVSSRGGTGHTNTEAFF	TGTGCCAGCAGCGTATCAAGTAGGGGGGGGACGGGGCATACGAACACTGAAGCTTTCTTT
.	TRBV5-1	TRBJ2-5	TRBD2	CASSLGEGLARGAQYF	TGCGCTAGCAGCTTGGGAGAGGGACTAGCCCGTGGGGCCCAGTACTTC
.	TRBV5-1	TRBJ2-7	.	CASRGSSYEQYF	TGCGCCAGCCGGGGTTCCTCCTACGAGCAGTACTTC
.	TRBV11-2	TRBJ2-5	.	CASSLAGGQETQYF	TGTGCCAGCAGCTTAGCCGGAGGGCAAGAGACCCAGTACTTC
once	TRBV9	TRBJ2-2	.	CASSVATGAYGNTGELFF	TGTGCCAGCAGCGTAGCTACAGGAGCCTACGGGAACACCGGGGAGCTGTTTTTT
.	TRBV6-6	TRBJ1-1	.	CASSYPPGTEAFF	TGTGCCAGCAGTTACCCTCCGGGGACTGAAGCTTTCTTT
.	TRBV19	TRBJ1-4	.	CASSIGGKKLFF	TGTGCCAGTAGCATAGGGGGGAAAAAACTGTTTTTT
.	TRBV5-1	TRBJ2-7	.	CASSLDRAYEQYF	TGCGCCAGCAGCTTGGACAGGGCCTACGAGCAGTACTTC
.	TRBV7-8	TRBJ1-5	.	CASSLKYLGGGAEFSQPQHF	TGTGCCAGCAGCTTAAAGTATCTGGGTGGAGGGGCAGAGTTTAGTCAGCCCCAGCATTTT
.	TRBV2	TRBJ2-5	.	CASSSRGTTKTQYF	TGTGCCAGCAGTTCTAGAGGGACCACAAAGACCCAGTACTTC
few	TRBV28	TRBJ1-4	TRBD1	CASSPGTEYKLFF	TGTGCCAGCAGCCCCGGGACAGAGTACAAACTGTTTTTT
.	TRBV19	TRBJ2-3	TRBD1	CASSIVATGGDTQYF	TGTGCCAGTAGTATCGTAGCGACAGGGGGGGATACGCAGTATTTT
once	TRBV19	TRBJ2-1	.	CASSTGYEQFF	TGTGCCAGTAGTACGGGGTACGAGCAGTTCTTC
.	TRBV6-1	TRBJ1-5	.	CASSEAGGVLSNQPQHF	TGTGCCAGCAGTGAAGCGGGTGGGGTACTTAGCAATCAGCCCCAGCATTTT
once	TRBV2	TRBJ1-2	TRBD1	CASSRDRGLYGYTF	TGTGCCAGCAGTAGGGACAGGGGGCTTTATGGCTACACCTTC
once	TRBV5-1	TRBJ1-4	.	CASSLRGDEKLFF	TGCGCCAGCAGCTTGAGGGGTGATGAAAAACTGTTTTTT
.	TRBV20-1	TRBJ1-2	.	CSARELYGYTF	TGCAGTGCTAGGGAGCTCTATGGCTACACCTTC
.	TRBV5-1	TRBJ2-2	TRBD2	CASSQGLAGVFTGELFF	TGCGCCAGCAGCCAGGGACTAGCGGGGGTGTTCACCGGGGAGCTGTTTTTT
.	TRBV10-2	TRBJ2-1	TRBD2	CASRTSGGGNEQFF	TGCGCCAGCCGGACTAGCGGGGGAGGTAATGAGCAGTTCTTC
.	TRBV7-8	TRBJ1-5	.	CASSQSGLQSAPSHPTNQPQHF	TGTGCCAGCAGCCAGTCAGGGCTCCAATCAGCCCCATCACACCCTACCAATCAGCCCCAGCATTTT
.	TRBV28	TRBJ1-3	.	CASRTQGTSGNTIYF	TGTGCCAGCAGAACCCAGGGGACCTCTGGAAACACCATATATTTT
.	TRBV7-8	TRBJ1-1	.	CASTLISSGNTEAFF	TGTGCCAGCACCCTCATTTCCTCAGGGAACACTGAAGCTTTCTTT
.	TRBV19	TRBJ1-2	.	CASSMTGGSDGYTF	TGTGCCAGTAGTATGACCGGGGGCAGCGATGGCTACACCTTC
.	TRBV4-1	TRBJ2-7	.	CASSQVDMGLSLSYEQYF	TGCGCCAGCAGCCAAGTAGATATGGGCCTAAGTTTGTCCTACGAGCAGTACTTC
.	TRBV5-4	TRBJ2-1	TRBD2	CASSRGLAGGPGNEQFF	TGTGCCAGCAGCCGGGGACTAGCGGGAGGGCCGGGCAATGAGCAGTTCTTC
.	TRBV29-1	TRBJ2-7	TRBD1	CSVEDRDSSYEQYF	TGCAGCGTTGAAGATCGGGACAGCTCCTACGAGCAGTACTTC
.	TRBV2	TRBJ2-2	TRBD2	CASTTSSGSTGELFF	TGTGCCAGTACAACCTCTAGCGGGTCTACCGGGGAGCTGTTTTTT